This T cell receptor (beta chain) was documented in a study of high-grade serous ovarian cancer treatment subgroups. The overall study: Samples averaged 14,192 reads and some 7,500 unique TCR beta rearrangements. Study findings and constraints: Same-patient tumor repertoires overlapped at about 0.11 to 0.8; different patients barely overlapped. TCR relatedness rose with neoantigen level and trended with mutation load. Spatial context was lost because tumors were sequenced in bulk.

Profiled with immunoSEQ multiplex PCR; TCRdb holds only in-frame clones, not every one. The sample includes about 30,000 clones, roughly four fifths of them seen just once. Tumor samples were taken before definitive surgery or chemotherapy. About this clone itself: The antigen remains unidentified.

V dropped 2 bases and J dropped 8 bases, with 6 bases sitting between them. Germline assignment: CDR1 SGHVS and CDR2 FQNEAQ. There are 12 residues in the CDR3. The chain carries TRBV7-8 and TRBJ2-2; D is unresolved. The clonotype comes from a human donor with high-grade serous ovarian cancer. Sequencing was performed on tumor tissue. For the CDR3, the DNA is TGTGCCAGCAGCTTACATGGAGGGGAGCTGTTTTTT. It specifies CASSLHGGELFF.